The TCR beta chain under discussion was sequenced for a study of blood T cell repertoires in COVID-19. The protocol was immunoSEQ multiplex PCR, while the TCRdb copy is restricted to in-frame clones and leaves out a portion. In the table there are fewer than 250,000 clones, approximately 85% of which are singletons. The origin of this receptor is a man aged 35 to 55 with acute or convalescent COVID-19. Sequencing input: peripheral blood.

CDR3 region: CASSQDARNTEAFF. CDR3 in DNA: TGCGCCAGCAGCCAAGATGCGCGGAACACTGAAGCTTTCTTT. V is TRBV4-3 and J is TRBJ1-1; no firm D call. The CDR3 loop spans 14 amino acids. Trimming removed 0 bases at V and 1 base at J, with 6 bases between. The V gene's germline CDR1 is LGHNA and CDR2 YSLEER.